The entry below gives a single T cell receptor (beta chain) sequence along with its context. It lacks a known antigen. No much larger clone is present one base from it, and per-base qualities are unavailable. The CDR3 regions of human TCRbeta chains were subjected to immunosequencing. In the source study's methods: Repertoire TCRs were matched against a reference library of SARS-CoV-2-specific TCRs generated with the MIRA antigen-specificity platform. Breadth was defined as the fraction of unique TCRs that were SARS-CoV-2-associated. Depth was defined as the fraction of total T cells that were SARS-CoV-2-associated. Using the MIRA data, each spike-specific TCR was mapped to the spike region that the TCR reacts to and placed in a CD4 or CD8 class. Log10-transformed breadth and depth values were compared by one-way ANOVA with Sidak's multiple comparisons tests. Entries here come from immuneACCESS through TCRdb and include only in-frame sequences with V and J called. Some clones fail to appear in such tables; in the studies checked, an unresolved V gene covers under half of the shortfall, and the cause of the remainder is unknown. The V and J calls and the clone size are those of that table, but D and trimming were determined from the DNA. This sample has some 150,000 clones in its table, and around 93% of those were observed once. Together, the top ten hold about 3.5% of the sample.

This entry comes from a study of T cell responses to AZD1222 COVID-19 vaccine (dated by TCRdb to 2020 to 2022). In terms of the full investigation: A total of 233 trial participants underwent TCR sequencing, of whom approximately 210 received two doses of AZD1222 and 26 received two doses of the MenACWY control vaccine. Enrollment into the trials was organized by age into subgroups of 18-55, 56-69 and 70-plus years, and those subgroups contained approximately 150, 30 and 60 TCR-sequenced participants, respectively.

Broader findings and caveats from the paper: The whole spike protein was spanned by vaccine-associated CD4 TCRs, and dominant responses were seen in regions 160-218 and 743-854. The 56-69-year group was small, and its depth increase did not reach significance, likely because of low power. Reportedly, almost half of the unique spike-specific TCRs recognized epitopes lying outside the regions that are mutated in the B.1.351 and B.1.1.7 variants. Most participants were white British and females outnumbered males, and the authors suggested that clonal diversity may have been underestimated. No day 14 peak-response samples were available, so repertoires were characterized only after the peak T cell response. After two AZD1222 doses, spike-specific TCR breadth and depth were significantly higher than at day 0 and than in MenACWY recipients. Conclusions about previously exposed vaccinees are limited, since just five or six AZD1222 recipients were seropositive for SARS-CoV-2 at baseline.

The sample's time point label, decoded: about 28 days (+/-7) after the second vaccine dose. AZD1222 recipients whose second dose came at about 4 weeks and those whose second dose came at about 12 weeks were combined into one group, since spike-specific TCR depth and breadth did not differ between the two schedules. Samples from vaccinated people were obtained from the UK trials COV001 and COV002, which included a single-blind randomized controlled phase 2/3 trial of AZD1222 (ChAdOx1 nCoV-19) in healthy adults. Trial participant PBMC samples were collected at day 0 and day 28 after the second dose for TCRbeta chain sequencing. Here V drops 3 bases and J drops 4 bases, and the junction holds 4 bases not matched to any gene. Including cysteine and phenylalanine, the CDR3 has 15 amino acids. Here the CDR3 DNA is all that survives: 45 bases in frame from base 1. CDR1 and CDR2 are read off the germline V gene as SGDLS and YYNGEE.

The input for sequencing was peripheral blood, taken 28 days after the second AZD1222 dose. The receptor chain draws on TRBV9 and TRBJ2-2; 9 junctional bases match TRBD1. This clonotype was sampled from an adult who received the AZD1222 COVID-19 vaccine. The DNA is TGTGCCAGCAGCGAGGGGACAGGGTCCACCGGGGAGCTGTTTTTT. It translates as CASSEGTGSTGELFF. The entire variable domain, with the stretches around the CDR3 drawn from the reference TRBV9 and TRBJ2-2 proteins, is DSGVTQTPKHLITATGQRVTLRCSPRSGDLSVYWYQQSLDQGLQFLIQYYNGEERAKGNILERFSAQQFPDLHSELNLSSLELGDSALYFCASSEGTGSTGELFFGEGSRLTVL.